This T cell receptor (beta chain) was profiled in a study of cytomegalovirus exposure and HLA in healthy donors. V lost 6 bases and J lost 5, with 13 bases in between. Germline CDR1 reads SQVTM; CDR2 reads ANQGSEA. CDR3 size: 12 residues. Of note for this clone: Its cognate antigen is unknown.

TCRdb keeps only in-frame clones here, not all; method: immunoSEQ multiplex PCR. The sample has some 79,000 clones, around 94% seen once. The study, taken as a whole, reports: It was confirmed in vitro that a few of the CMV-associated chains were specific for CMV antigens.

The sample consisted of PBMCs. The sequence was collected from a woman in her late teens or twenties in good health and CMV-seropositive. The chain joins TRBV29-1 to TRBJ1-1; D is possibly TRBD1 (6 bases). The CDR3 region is CSVGAQGTEAFF. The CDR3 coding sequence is TGCAGCGTAGGGGCCCAGGGGACTGAAGCTTTCTTT.